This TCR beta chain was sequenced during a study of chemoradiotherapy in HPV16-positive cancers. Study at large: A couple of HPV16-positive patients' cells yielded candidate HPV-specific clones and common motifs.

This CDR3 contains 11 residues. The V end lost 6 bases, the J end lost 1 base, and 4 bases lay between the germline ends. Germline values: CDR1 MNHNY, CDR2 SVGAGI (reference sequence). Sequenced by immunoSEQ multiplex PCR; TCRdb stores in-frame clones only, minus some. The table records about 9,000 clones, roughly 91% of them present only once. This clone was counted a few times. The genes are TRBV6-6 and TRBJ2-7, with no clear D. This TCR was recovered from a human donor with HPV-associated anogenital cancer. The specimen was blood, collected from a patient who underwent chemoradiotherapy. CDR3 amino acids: CASSPSYEQYF. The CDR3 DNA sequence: TGTGCCAGCAGCCCTTCCTACGAGCAGTACTTC.